This TCR beta chain was sequenced in a study of T cell responses to AZD1222 COVID-19 vaccine. Whole-study context: Second doses at about 4 or about 12 weeks were pooled.

TCRdb's copy holds only in-frame clones and misses some; the assay was immunoSEQ multiplex PCR. The repertoire holds around 110,000 clones, with about nine tenths as singletons. The CDR3 runs 17 residues. Trimming cost V 5 bases and J 7 bases, with 22 bases left between them. Germline V gene sequence: CDR1 SGHNT, CDR2 YYREEE (reference sequence). Study results and caveats: Sampled repertoires all dated from after the peak T cell response. Distributed over spike, vaccine-associated CD4 TCRs predominated at 160-218 and 743-854. Unmutated regions of variants are reportedly targeted by nearly half of spike-specific TCRs.

As to this clone: The target antigen is unknown.

This receptor was taken from an adult in good health. The gene calls are TRBV5-4 and TRBJ1-6, with a weak D call TRBD1 (6 bases). The sample was peripheral blood, taken on day 0 of AZD1222 vaccination. CDR3 bases: TGTGCCAGCAGACGAATGACCGGGGGCCAAGGGAATTCACCCCTCCACTTT. This encodes CASRRMTGGQGNSPLHF. Drawing the rest from reference TRBV5-4 and TRBJ1-6, the complete variable domain is ETGVTQSPTHLIKTRGQQVTLRCSSQSGHNTVSWYQQALGQGPQFIFQYYREEENGRGNFPPRFSGLQFPNYSSELNVNALELDDSALYLCASRRMTGGQGNSPLHFGNGTRLTVT.